This T cell receptor (beta chain) comes out of a study of cytomegalovirus exposure and HLA in healthy donors. Broader study findings: Accurate predictions that matched the HLA-A and HLA-B alleles of most subjects were reportedly made from TCR beta sequences. Within an earlier analysis, most TCR beta V segments proved productive either about 90% or about 30% of the time. Analyses of presence/absence relied on an assumption of roughly uniform sequencing depth across donors. The study put 150 to 200 TCR beta chains on its list as cytomegalovirus-associated.

With regard to this clone: Antigen specificity is unknown.

Primers for the PCR totalled 60 Vbeta and 13 Jbeta. TCRdb's table, derived via immunoSEQ multiplex PCR, lists solely in-frame clones and lacks some. This table holds some 90,000 clones, roughly 81% found once. Germline lookup yields CDR1 WNHNN and CDR2 SYGVQD (reference sequence). The V end was cut by 6 bases, the J end by 2 bases, with 9 bases between. The CDR3 is 13 amino acids. The receptor was isolated from a man aged 40-49 years in good health and CMV-seronegative. Material: PBMCs. V gene TRBV10-1 combines with J gene TRBJ2-3; D gene ambiguous. CDR3 protein: CASRGLSTDTQYF. CDR3 coding DNA: TGCGCCAGCAGGGGCCTTTCCACAGATACGCAGTATTTT.